Listed below are T cell receptor beta chains from one sample, sequenced in a study of cytomegalovirus exposure and HLA in healthy donors. The repertoire was sequenced with immunoSEQ multiplex PCR; TCRdb's copy has only in-frame clones and lacks some. The data show over 150,000 clones, about 82% seen once. Sequencing was carried out using PBMCs. The receptors here all came from a woman in her forties or fifties in good health and CMV-seropositive. Each CDR3 is given with its conserved first and last residue. Fields, in order: CDR3 length, J gene, clone size, V gene, D gene, CDR3 DNA, CDR3 protein. A D gene is named only where the DNA matches it firmly. The size of a clone is reported for some rows only, either as once, few or many, or as a class for expanded clones.

len: 13; j_gene: TRBJ1-2; abundance: NA; v_gene: TRBV28; d_gene: NA; CDR3nt: TGTGCTAGCAGCGATCGGGGGTTCTATGGCTACACCTTC; CDR3aa: CASSDRGFYGYTF
len: 17; j_gene: TRBJ1-1; abundance: NA; v_gene: TRBV14; d_gene: TRBD1; CDR3nt: TGTGCCAGCAGCAAAATACTGACCGGGACAGAGAACACTGAAGCTTTCTTT; CDR3aa: CASSKILTGTENTEAFF
len: 13; j_gene: TRBJ2-1; abundance: NA; v_gene: TRBV27; d_gene: NA; CDR3nt: TGTGCCAGCAGTATAGACTCAGGGCGGGAGCAGTTCTTC; CDR3aa: CASSIDSGREQFF
len: 13; j_gene: TRBJ2-7; abundance: NA; v_gene: TRBV2; d_gene: NA; CDR3nt: TGTGCCAGCAGTGGACCGGAGCTCGGCGAGCAGTACTTC; CDR3aa: CASSGPELGEQYF
len: 14; j_gene: TRBJ2-3; abundance: few; v_gene: TRBV4-2; d_gene: TRBD2; CDR3nt: TGTGCCAGCAGCCAGGGGGGGGGCACAGATACGCAGTATTTT; CDR3aa: CASSQGGGTDTQYF
len: 13; j_gene: TRBJ2-7; abundance: once; v_gene: TRBV19; d_gene: TRBD1; CDR3nt: TGTGCCAGTAGTGTCACAGGGGTGTACGAGCAGTACTTC; CDR3aa: CASSVTGVYEQYF
len: 13; j_gene: TRBJ1-2; abundance: once; v_gene: TRBV28; d_gene: TRBD1; CDR3nt: TGTGCCAGCAGCTCACAGGGGCTCTATGGCTACACCTTC; CDR3aa: CASSSQGLYGYTF
len: 15; j_gene: TRBJ1-5; abundance: few; v_gene: TRBV9; d_gene: TRBD1; CDR3nt: TGTGCCAGCAGCGTAGACGACAGGGGATATCAGCCCCAGCATTTT; CDR3aa: CASSVDDRGYQPQHF
len: 15; j_gene: TRBJ1-4; abundance: NA; v_gene: TRBV28; d_gene: NA; CDR3nt: TGTGCCAGCAGGCCCGACTGGGCAACTAATGAAAAACTGTTTTTT; CDR3aa: CASRPDWATNEKLFF
len: 12; j_gene: TRBJ2-1; abundance: NA; v_gene: TRBV11-2; d_gene: NA; CDR3nt: TGTGCCAGCAGCTTAGAGGCGGGTGAGCAGTTCTTC; CDR3aa: CASSLEAGEQFF